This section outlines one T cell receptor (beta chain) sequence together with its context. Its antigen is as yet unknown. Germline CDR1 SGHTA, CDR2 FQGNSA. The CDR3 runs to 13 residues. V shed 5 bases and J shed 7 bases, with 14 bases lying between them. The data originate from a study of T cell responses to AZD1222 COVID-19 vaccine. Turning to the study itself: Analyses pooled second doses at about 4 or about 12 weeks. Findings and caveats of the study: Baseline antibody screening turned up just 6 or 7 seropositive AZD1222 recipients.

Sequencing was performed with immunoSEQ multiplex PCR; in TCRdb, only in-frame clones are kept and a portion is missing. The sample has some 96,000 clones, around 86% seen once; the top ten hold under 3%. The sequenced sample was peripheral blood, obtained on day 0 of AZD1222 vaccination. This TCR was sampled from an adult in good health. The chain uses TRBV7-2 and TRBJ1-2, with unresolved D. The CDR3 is CASSTLGQSGYTF. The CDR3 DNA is TGTGCCAGCAGCACCTTAGGGCAAAGTGGCTACACCTTC.